The 32 T cell receptor beta chains reported below all come from one sample, sequenced in a study of cytomegalovirus exposure and HLA in healthy donors. The PCR contained 60 Vbeta and 13 Jbeta primers. Some clones are missing from TCRdb's copy, which holds only in-frame ones; the method was immunoSEQ multiplex PCR. The table shows roughly 110,000 clones, with roughly 80% occurring only once. Sequenced sample: PBMCs. All receptors derive from a man in his forties in good health and CMV-seronegative.

The chain employs TRBV5-4 and TRBJ2-7, with 9 bases lining up with TRBD1. The J segment lost 3 bases and the V segment lost 4 bases, leaving 5 bases of the junction unmatched. There are 14 residues in the CDR3. CDR1 and CDR2 (germline): SGHNT, YYREEE (reference sequence). CDR3 loop: CASSRGQGSYEQYF. CDR3 coding DNA: TGTGCCAGCAGCCGAGGACAGGGGAGCTACGAGCAGTACTTC.

The chain has TRBV15 and TRBJ2-1, with D maybe TRBD2 (6 bases). Per germline, CDR1 LNHNV and CDR2 YYDKDF (reference sequence). Trimming stripped 0 bases from V and 8 bases from J, with 17 bases between. The CDR3 is made up of 16 amino acids. CDR3 in DNA: TGTGCCACCAGCAGAGATCGCCTAGCGTCAAGCGATGAGCAGTTCTTC. Translated, it gives CATSRDRLASSDEQFF.

This clone has just one count. The gene calls are TRBV5-1 and TRBJ2-2; 7 bases align to TRBD2. Germline lookup yields CDR1 SGHRS and CDR2 YFSETQ. V lost 4 bases to trimming and J lost 7 bases; unmatched junction nucleotides: 10. The CDR3 loop spans 15 amino acids. In nucleotides, the CDR3 is TGCGCCAGCAGCGCCGGACTAGGTCCGGGCGGGGAGCTGTTTTTT. This encodes CASSAGLGPGGELFF. The entire variable domain, with the rest obtained from reference TRBV5-1 and TRBJ2-2, is as follows: KAGVTQTPRYLIKTRGQQVTLSCSPISGHRSVSWYQQTPGQGLQFLFEYFSETQRNKGNFPGRFSGRQFSNSRSEMNVSTLELGDSALYLCASSAGLGPGGELFFGEGSRLTVL.

In this sample, this clone turned up a few times. The chain couples TRBV7-9 to TRBJ2-2; 8 nucleotides match TRBD1. J was trimmed by 3 bases and V by 10 bases; bases with no gene match: 7. Germline lookup yields CDR1 SEHNR and CDR2 FQNEAQ (reference sequence). The CDR3 sequence is 14 residues long. The CDR3 DNA follows: TGTGCCATGGAGACAGGGGATTACACCGGGGAGCTGTTTTTT. Protein sequence: CAMETGDYTGELFF.

In this sample, this clone turned up a few times. J is TRBJ2-5 and V is TRBV7-7, with D maybe TRBD2 (5 bases). The V gene's germline CDR1 is SSHAT and CDR2 FNYEAQ (reference sequence). Trimming stripped 4 bases from V and 4 bases from J, with 16 bases between. The CDR3 runs 15 residues. CDR3 protein: CASSSGLVGRETQYF. DNA for the CDR3: TGTGCCAGCAGCTCCGGTCTGGTTGGGAGAGAGACCCAGTACTTC.

This chain connects TRBV9 to TRBJ1-1, with TRBD1 identical over 7 bases. The CDR3 totals 15 residues. The germline V gene encodes CDR1 SGDLS and CDR2 YYNGEE. The junction had 5 bases not matched to a gene; V was cut back by 0 bases and J by 3 bases. Here the CDR3 reads CASSVVGQADTEAFF. CDR3 bases: TGTGCCAGCAGCGTAGTAGGACAGGCCGACACTGAAGCTTTCTTT. The variable domain in full, completed from reference TRBV9 and TRBJ1-1, reads DSGVTQTPKHLITATGQRVTLRCSPRSGDLSVYWYQQSLDQGLQFLIQYYNGEERAKGNILERFSAQQFPDLHSELNLSSLELGDSALYFCASSVVGQADTEAFFGQGTRLTVV.

The chain recombines TRBV5-1 with TRBJ2-1; TRBD2 matches 8 bases. The germline V gene encodes CDR1 SGHRS and CDR2 YFSETQ. The trim removed 4 bases at V and 5 bases at J, leaving 2 bases unmatched. The CDR3 loop spans 13 amino acids. The CDR3 sequence is CASSQLADNEQFF. The CDR3 DNA reads as TGCGCCAGCAGCCAACTAGCGGACAATGAGCAGTTCTTC.

This rearrangement joins TRBV5-1 to TRBJ2-1; TRBD2 matches 8 bases. The CDR3 extends over 15 amino acids. Germline-derived CDR1 and CDR2 are SGHRS and YFSETQ. With 1 base clipped from V and 3 bases from J, the junction kept 3 bases outside the gene matches. The CDR3 loop reads CASSLSGTSYNEQFF. The CDR3, as DNA: TGCGCCAGCAGCTTGAGTGGGACTAGCTACAATGAGCAGTTCTTC.

The V and J genes are TRBV7-8 and TRBJ1-5; 8 bases are shared with TRBD1. Germline V lookup: CDR1 SGHVS, CDR2 FQNEAQ. V shed 2 bases and J 4 bases; nucleotides not matched to a gene: 4. There are 15 residues in the CDR3. The chain's CDR3 is CASSLSGTGNQPQHF. The CDR3 DNA reads TGTGCCAGCAGCTTATCGGGGACAGGTAATCAGCCCCAGCATTTT. Full variable domain (outside the CDR3, taken from reference TRBV7-8 and TRBJ1-5): GAGVSQSPRYKVAKRGQDVALRCDPISGHVSLFWYQQALGQGPEFLTYFQNEAQLDKSGLPSDRFFAERPEGSVSTLKIQRTQQEDSAVYLCASSLSGTGNQPQHFGDGTRLSIL.

V and J are TRBV7-9 and TRBJ2-7; D remains ambiguous. The CDR3 is 14 residues long. Germline assignment: CDR1 SEHNR and CDR2 FQNEAQ (reference sequence). Deletions cut 5 bases from V and 4 bases from J, with 15 bases between. The CDR3 region is CASSQQYYPYEQYF. The DNA of the CDR3 is TGTGCCAGCAGCCAACAGTATTACCCTTACGAGCAGTACTTC.

The gene calls are TRBV27 and TRBJ1-1; D is unclear. The CDR3 has 14 residues. Trimming left V 4 bases short and J 6 bases short, with 15 bases between. Germline V gene data show CDR1 as MNHEY and CDR2 as SMNVEV (reference sequence). CDR3 nucleotides: TGTGCCAGCAGTTCCCCTTCGCGCGGGGCTGAAGCTTTCTTT. It encodes CASSSPSRGAEAFF.

This CDR3 is CASSLRAGPGSYEQYF. DNA for the CDR3: TGCGCCAGCAGCTTGAGGGCAGGGCCAGGGTCCTACGAGCAGTACTTC. The chain employs TRBV5-1 and TRBJ2-7; D perhaps matches TRBD1 (5 bases). The germline V gene encodes CDR1 SGHRS and CDR2 YFSETQ. Trimming stripped 1 base from V and 1 base from J, with 15 bases between. The CDR3 is made up of 16 amino acids.

This chain connects TRBV5-1 to TRBJ2-3, with 7 nucleotides matching TRBD2. Germline V lookup: CDR1 SGHRS, CDR2 YFSETQ. This CDR3 is 16 amino acids long. V was pared by 0 bases and J by 3 bases, with 7 bases of the junction left unmatched. The CDR3 loop reads CASSLAASGVTDTQYF. CDR3 nucleotide sequence: TGCGCCAGCAGCTTGGCCGCCAGCGGGGTGACAGATACGCAGTATTTT.

The chain combines TRBV2 with TRBJ1-4; 8 bases fit TRBD1. There are 14 residues in the CDR3. Per germline, CDR1 SNHLY and CDR2 FYNNEI. The J segment lost 10 bases and the V segment lost 6 bases, leaving 10 bases of the junction unmatched. The CDR3 DNA follows: TGTGCCAGCAGATTGGACAGGGCGGTAGGAAAACTGTTTTTT. Its translation is CASRLDRAVGKLFF.

This chain connects TRBV5-5 to TRBJ2-3, with D possibly TRBD1 on 6 matching bases. Trimming removed 6 bases at V and 0 bases at J, with 11 bases between. This CDR3 has 14 residues. Germline V gene data show CDR1 as SGHKS and CDR2 as YYEKEE (reference sequence). In DNA, the CDR3 is TGTGCCAGCAACCAGGGACATAGCACAGATACGCAGTATTTT. Protein sequence: CASNQGHSTDTQYF.

This clone came up a few times. The genes are TRBV6-5 and TRBJ1-5, with TRBD1 identical over 8 bases. The CDR3 contains 15 residues. Trimming removed 0 bases from V and 2 bases from J; junction bases left unmatched: 0. Germline V gene sequence: CDR1 MNHEY, CDR2 SVGAGI. The CDR3 region has the DNA TGTGCCAGCAGTTACTCGACAGGGGGCAATCAGCCCCAGCATTTT. This encodes CASSYSTGGNQPQHF.

The chain joins TRBV20-1 to TRBJ1-2; no firm D call. Trimming removed 1 base from V and 12 bases from J, with 9 bases in between. The length of the CDR3 is 10 residues. The germline V gene encodes CDR1 DFQATT and CDR2 SNEGSKA (reference sequence). CDR3 bases: TGCAGTGCTAGAGTGCAGTTCCACACCTTC. Its protein product is CSARVQFHTF.

The J gene is TRBJ2-5, the V gene TRBV2; 8 bases are a match to TRBD1. After removal of 5 bases from V and 2 bases from J, the junction contained 13 bases not matched to a gene. There are 17 residues in the CDR3. Germline V gives CDR1 SNHLY, CDR2 FYNNEI. CDR3 in DNA: TGTGCCAGCAGTAACCTGCGCGGGACAGGTGATCAAGAGACCCAGTACTTC. Translation gives CASSNLRGTGDQETQYF.

The chain uses TRBV29-1 and TRBJ2-5, with 12 positions matching TRBD2. Germline lookup yields CDR1 SQVTM and CDR2 ANQGSEA. This CDR3 is built from 14 residues. The junction had 7 bases not matched to a gene; V was cut back by 6 bases and J by 5 bases. Written as DNA, the CDR3 is TGCAGCGTGGCTAGCGGGGGGGAACGGGAGACCCAGTACTTC. Amino acids: CSVASGGERETQYF.

This clone is judged medium-sized. This rearrangement joins TRBV4-1 to TRBJ2-1; 7 bases are shared with TRBD1. The CDR3 runs to 13 residues. The V gene end was trimmed by 8 bases and the J gene end by 5 bases; junction bases not matched to a gene: 6. Per the germline V gene, CDR1 is MGHRA and CDR2 is YSYEKL. DNA of the CDR3: TGCGCCAGCGCCGGGACAGCCGACAATGAGCAGTTCTTC. This codes for CASAGTADNEQFF.

The chain uses TRBV6-1 and TRBJ1-4; D uncertain. The germline CDR1 and CDR2 sequences are MNHNS and SASEGT. The CDR3 is 12 amino acids. V lost 5 bases to trimming and J lost 8 bases, with 9 bases between them. CDR3 nucleotides: TGTGCCAGCAGTCTATACGTAGAAAAACTGTTTTTT. Translating it yields CASSLYVEKLFF.

The J gene is TRBJ2-5, the V gene TRBV11-1; tentatively, D is TRBD2 (6 bases). The J call may be wrong; the DNA end is better matched by TRBJ2-7. The CDR3 length is 15 residues. From germline, CDR1 is SGHAT and CDR2 FQDESV (reference sequence). CDR3 in DNA: TGTGCCAGCAGCTTAGATCGGGGGTCGGCCCACGAGCAGTACTTC. Its translation is CASSLDRGSAHEQYF.

This clone has a handful of counts. The chain uses TRBV7-9 and TRBJ2-7, with 7 bases identical to TRBD1. Germline assignment: CDR1 SEHNR and CDR2 FQNEAQ (reference sequence). With V trimmed by 5 bases and J by 3 bases, 13 bases remained unmatched. CDR3 size: 16 residues. CDR3 sequence: CASSPMTGIGFYEQYF. CDR3 sequence (DNA): TGTGCCAGCAGCCCCATGACAGGGATAGGGTTCTACGAGCAGTACTTC.

This chain links TRBV7-2 with TRBJ2-7; a weak D match, TRBD1 (6 bases). The germline CDR1 and CDR2 sequences are SGHTA and FQGNSA. The CDR3 sequence is 16 residues long. V gave up 0 bases and J gave up 6 bases, with 18 bases separating them. In nucleotides, the CDR3 is TGTGCCAGCAGCTTAGCGCCCGCCAGGGGACGGGGCGAGCAGTACTTC. Translation: CASSLAPARGRGEQYF.

The gene calls are TRBV6-1 and TRBJ2-7, with TRBD1 matching over 9 bases. Trimming cost V 5 bases and J 0 bases; bases outside gene matches: 2. CDR1 is MNHNS and CDR2 is SASEGT in the germline V gene. The CDR3 sequence is 14 residues long. CDR3 in DNA: TGTGCCAGCAGTCGGGACAGGGCCTCCTACGAGCAGTACTTC. The encoded protein is CASSRDRASYEQYF.

The genes are TRBV6-1 and TRBJ1-1, with D unclear. V lost 3 bases, J lost 7 bases, and 12 bases lay in between. The length of the CDR3 is 13 residues. Germline assignment: CDR1 MNHNS and CDR2 SASEGT. The CDR3 coding sequence is TGTGCCAGCAGTGAGTCGACACGCGATGAAGCTTTCTTT. This sequence encodes CASSESTRDEAFF.

The chain carries TRBV6-5 and TRBJ2-2; 8 positions match TRBD1. Germline CDR1 MNHEY, CDR2 SVGAGI. Trimming cost V 6 bases and J 2 bases; bases outside gene matches: 5. The CDR3 spans 15 residues. The CDR3 coding sequence is TGTGCCAGCAGCAGCCAGGGGGCTAACACCGGGGAGCTGTTTTTT. Residues: CASSSQGANTGELFF.

CDR3 sequence (DNA): TGCGCCAGCAGGCGGGATGCAGGGTTCTCTAGCAACGAGCAGTACTTC. Its translation is CASRRDAGFSSNEQYF. The genes are TRBV4-1 and TRBJ2-7; tentatively, D is TRBD2 (6 bases). The CDR3 loop spans 16 amino acids. Between the trimmed V and J ends, which lost 6 bases and 5 bases, there was a span of 23 bases. The V gene's germline CDR1 is MGHRA and CDR2 YSYEKL.

The rearrangement links TRBV5-8 to TRBJ2-7; D is unclear. Per germline, CDR1 SGHTS and CDR2 YDEGEE. V was pared by 0 bases and J by 6 bases, with 10 bases between. This CDR3 comprises 13 residues. CDR3 loop: CASSLVPRGEQYF. CDR3 nucleotides: TGTGCCAGCAGCTTGGTCCCCCGAGGCGAGCAGTACTTC.

This sequence joins TRBV5-5 and TRBJ1-2; perhaps TRBD1 as D (5 bases). This CDR3 comprises 16 residues. The germline V gene has CDR1 SGHKS and CDR2 YYEKEE (reference sequence). V was clipped by 1 base and J by 0 bases, with 13 bases between them. The CDR3 coding sequence is TGTGCCAGCAGCTTGTTTGGGGGGAGAGCTAACTATGGCTACACCTTC. It codes for CASSLFGGRANYGYTF. The variable domain in full, with the rest retrieved from reference TRBV5-5 and TRBJ1-2, is DAGVTQSPTHLIKTRGQQVTLRCSPISGHKSVSWYQQVLGQGPQFIFQYYEKEERGRGNFPDRFSARQFPNYSSELNVNALLLGDSALYLCASSLFGGRANYGYTFGSGTRLTVV.

The chain combines TRBV5-8 with TRBJ2-7; D perhaps matches TRBD2 (6 bases). Germline CDR1 SGHTS, CDR2 YDEGEE. The CDR3 totals 13 residues. Trimming removed 7 bases at V and 4 bases at J, with 15 bases between. The chain's CDR3 is CASAIGRGYEQYF. CDR3 DNA: TGTGCCAGCGCTATTGGGCGGGGTTACGAGCAGTACTTC.

V is TRBV5-4 and J is TRBJ2-7; TRBD1 matches 11 bases. This CDR3 has 15 residues. V lost 2 bases, J lost 3 bases, and 4 bases stayed unmatched. The germline V gene has CDR1 SGHNT and CDR2 YYREEE (reference sequence). The CDR3 is CASSFRGTGGYEQYF. CDR3 coding DNA: TGTGCCAGCAGCTTCCGAGGGACAGGGGGCTACGAGCAGTACTTC.